The 7 T cell receptor beta chains below all came from one sample that was sequenced in a study of control samples from healthy donors and cancer patients. Produced via immunoSEQ multiplex PCR; TCRdb's table is partial and in-frame only. In the table there are about 84,000 clones, about nine tenths of which are singletons. The sequenced sample consisted of blood. The source is a man in his fifties or sixties in good health.

V is TRBV7-9 and J is TRBJ2-5; no definite D call. This CDR3 has 14 residues. Trimming shortened V by 3 bases and J by 2 bases, and 10 bases separated the two germline ends. The V gene's germline CDR1 is SEHNR and CDR2 FQNEAQ (reference sequence). The CDR3 region has the DNA TGTGCCAGCAGCTTTCTAGAGCCTCAAGAGACCCAGTACTTC. Amino acids: CASSFLEPQETQYF.

This chain links TRBV19 with TRBJ1-3; possibly TRBD1 for D (5 bases). The CDR3 has 16 residues. The V gene lost 5 bases and the J gene lost 0 bases, with 14 bases spanning the gap. Germline CDR1 and CDR2: LNHDA and SQIVND (reference sequence). CDR3 coding DNA: TGTGCCAGTAGTGGTGACAGCGCTGACTCTGGAAACACCATATATTTT. Translated: CASSGDSADSGNTIYF.

In this sample, this clone turned up once. The J gene is TRBJ1-3, the V gene TRBV6-1; no reliable D call. Germline assignment: CDR1 MNHNS and CDR2 SASEGT. Trimming took 2 bases from V and 4 from J, leaving 6 bases between them. There are 13 residues in the CDR3. The CDR3 protein is CASSESAGNTIYF. The CDR3 region has the DNA TGTGCCAGCAGTGAAAGTGCGGGAAACACCATATATTTT.

The chain employs TRBV6-5 and TRBJ1-5; D unresolved. Germline V gene sequence: CDR1 MNHEY, CDR2 SVGAGI. The CDR3 has 13 amino acids. The V end lost 6 bases, the J end lost 7 bases, and 13 bases lay between the germline ends. The CDR3 loop reads CASRDDGAQPQHF. The CDR3 DNA sequence: TGTGCCAGCAGGGACGACGGTGCCCAGCCCCAGCATTTT.

J is TRBJ1-2 and V is TRBV5-1; the D gene is possibly TRBD1 (5 bases). Trimming took off 1 base at V and 0 bases at J, with 7 bases between the two ends. The CDR3 length is 14 residues. Germline CDR1 is SGHRS and CDR2 is YFSETQ. CDR3 bases: TGCGCCAGCAGCTTGATACAGGCTAACTATGGCTACACCTTC. It translates to CASSLIQANYGYTF.

This chain connects TRBV30 to TRBJ2-2; possibly TRBD1 for D (5 bases). V was pared by 2 bases and J by 5 bases, with 15 bases between. Germline CDR1 reads GTSNPN; CDR2 reads SVGIG (reference sequence). This CDR3 spans 15 amino acids. Written as DNA, the CDR3 is TGTGCCTGGAGTAGGTTGGGGCAGGGTACCGGGGAGCTGTTTTTT. It yields the protein CAWSRLGQGTGELFF.

This chain uses TRBV30 with TRBJ1-1; D is unclear. The V and J ends lost 1 base and 4 bases respectively, with 10 bases between them. The germline gives CDR1 GTSNPN, CDR2 SVGIG (reference sequence). This CDR3 contains 13 residues. The CDR3 loop is CAWSDFKGTEAFF. CDR3 bases: TGTGCCTGGAGTGACTTTAAAGGCACTGAAGCTTTCTTT.